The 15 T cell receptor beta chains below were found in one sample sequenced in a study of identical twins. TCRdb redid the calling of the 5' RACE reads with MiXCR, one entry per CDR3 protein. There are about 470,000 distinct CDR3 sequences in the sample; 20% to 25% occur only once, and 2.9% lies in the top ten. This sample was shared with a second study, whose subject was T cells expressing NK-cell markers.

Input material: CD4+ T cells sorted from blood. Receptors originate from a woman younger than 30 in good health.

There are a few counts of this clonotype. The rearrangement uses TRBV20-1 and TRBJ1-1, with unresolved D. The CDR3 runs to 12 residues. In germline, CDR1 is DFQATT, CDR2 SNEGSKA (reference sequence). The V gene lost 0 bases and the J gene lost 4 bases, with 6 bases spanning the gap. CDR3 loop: CSAREGSTEAFF. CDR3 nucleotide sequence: TGCAGTGCTAGAGAGGGCAGCACTGAAGCTTTCTTT.

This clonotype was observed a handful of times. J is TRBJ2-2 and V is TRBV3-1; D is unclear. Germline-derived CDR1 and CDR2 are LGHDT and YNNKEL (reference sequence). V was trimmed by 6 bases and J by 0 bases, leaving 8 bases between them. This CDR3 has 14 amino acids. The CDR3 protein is CASRSNTNTGELFF. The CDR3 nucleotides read TGTGCCAGCAGGTCTAATACGAACACCGGGGAGCTGTTTTTT.

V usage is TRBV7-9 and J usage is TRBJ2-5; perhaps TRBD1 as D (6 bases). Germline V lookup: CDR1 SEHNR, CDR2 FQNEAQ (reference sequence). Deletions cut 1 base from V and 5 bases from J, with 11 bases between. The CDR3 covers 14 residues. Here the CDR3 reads CASSLVPGVETQYF. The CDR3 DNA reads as TGTGCCAGCAGCTTAGTACCAGGGGTTGAGACCCAGTACTTC.

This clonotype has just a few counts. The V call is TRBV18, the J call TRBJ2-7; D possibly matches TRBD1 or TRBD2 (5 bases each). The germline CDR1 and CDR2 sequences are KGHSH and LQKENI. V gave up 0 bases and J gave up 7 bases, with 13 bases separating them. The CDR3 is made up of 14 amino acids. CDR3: CASSPPDQGGEQYF. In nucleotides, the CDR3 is TGTGCCAGCTCACCACCGGACCAGGGCGGGGAGCAGTACTTC.

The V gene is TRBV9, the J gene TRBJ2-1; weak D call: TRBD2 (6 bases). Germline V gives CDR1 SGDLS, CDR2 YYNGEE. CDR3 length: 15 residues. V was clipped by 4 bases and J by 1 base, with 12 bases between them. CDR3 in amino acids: CASSPGSGSYNEQFF. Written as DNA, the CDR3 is TGTGCCAGCAGCCCCGGTAGCGGATCCTACAATGAGCAGTTCTTC.

The DNA for the CDR3 is TGCAGTGCCCCCGTTAATGAAAAACTGTTTTTT. Protein: CSAPVNEKLFF. J is TRBJ1-4 and V is TRBV20-1; D is uncertain. Trimming took 6 bases from V and 4 from J, leaving 6 bases between them. CDR1 and CDR2 (germline): DFQATT, SNEGSKA (reference sequence). The CDR3 loop spans 11 amino acids.

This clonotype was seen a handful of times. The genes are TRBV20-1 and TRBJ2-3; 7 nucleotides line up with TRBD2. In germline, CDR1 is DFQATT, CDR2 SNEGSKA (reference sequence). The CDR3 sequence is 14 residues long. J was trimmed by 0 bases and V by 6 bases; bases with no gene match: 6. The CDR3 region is CSALIGGSTDTQYF. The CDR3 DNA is TGCAGTGCCCTCATCGGGGGGAGCACAGATACGCAGTATTTT.

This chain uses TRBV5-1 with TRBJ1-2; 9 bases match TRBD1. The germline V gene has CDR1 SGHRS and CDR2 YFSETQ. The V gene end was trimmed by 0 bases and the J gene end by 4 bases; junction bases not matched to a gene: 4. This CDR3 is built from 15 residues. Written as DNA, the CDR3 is TGCGCCAGCAGCTTGGCCGGGACAGGGATCTATGGCTACACCTTC. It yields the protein CASSLAGTGIYGYTF. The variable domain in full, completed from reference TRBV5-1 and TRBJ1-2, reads KAGVTQTPRYLIKTRGQQVTLSCSPISGHRSVSWYQQTPGQGLQFLFEYFSETQRNKGNFPGRFSGRQFSNSRSEMNVSTLELGDSALYLCASSLAGTGIYGYTFGSGTRLTVV.

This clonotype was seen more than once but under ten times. The CDR3 sequence: CASSSGSRNSPLHF. As DNA, the CDR3 is TGTGCCAGCAGTTCCGGGAGCAGGAATTCACCCCTCCACTTT. V gene TRBV6-2 or TRBV6-3 combines with J gene TRBJ1-6; D remains unclear. CDR1 and CDR2 (germline): MNHEY, SVGEGT. With 4 bases removed from V and 7 bases from J, the gap between germline ends came to 11 bases. The CDR3 length is 14 residues.

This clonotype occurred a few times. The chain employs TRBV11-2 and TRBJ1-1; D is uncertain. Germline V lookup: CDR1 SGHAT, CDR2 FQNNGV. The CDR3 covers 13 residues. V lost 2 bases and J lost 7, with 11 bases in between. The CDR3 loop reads CASSLYDKSEAFF. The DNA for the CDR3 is TGTGCCAGCAGCTTATATGATAAAAGTGAAGCTTTCTTT. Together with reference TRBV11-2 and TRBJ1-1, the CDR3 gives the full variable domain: EAGVAQSPRYKIIEKRQSVAFWCNPISGHATLYWYQQILGQGPKLLIQFQNNGVVDDSQLPKDRFSAERLKGVDSTLKIQPAKLEDSAVYLCASSLYDKSEAFFGQGTRLTVV.

In nucleotides, the CDR3 is TGTGCCAGCAGTTTATCGCCCCTTGGGGCCAACGTCCTGACTTTC. Translating it yields CASSLSPLGANVLTF. The rearrangement uses TRBV27 and TRBJ2-6; D is ambiguous. This CDR3 spans 15 amino acids. Looked up from germline, CDR1 is MNHEY and CDR2 is SMNVEV (reference sequence). Trimming left V 0 bases short and J 3 bases short, with 6 bases between.

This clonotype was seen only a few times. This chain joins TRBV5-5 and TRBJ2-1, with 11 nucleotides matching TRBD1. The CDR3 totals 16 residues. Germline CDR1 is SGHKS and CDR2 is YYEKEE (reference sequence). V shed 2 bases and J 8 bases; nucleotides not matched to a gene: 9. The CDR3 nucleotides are TGTGCCAGCAGCTTCAACCCCGGGACAGGGGGTTATGAGCAGTTCTTC. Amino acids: CASSFNPGTGGYEQFF.

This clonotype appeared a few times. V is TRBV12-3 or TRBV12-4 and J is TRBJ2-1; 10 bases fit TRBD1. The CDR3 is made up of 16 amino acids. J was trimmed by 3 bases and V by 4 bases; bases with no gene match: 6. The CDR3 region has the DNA TGTGCCAGCAGTTCTCCGGGACAGGGGCACTACAATGAGCAGTTCTTC. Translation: CASSSPGQGHYNEQFF.

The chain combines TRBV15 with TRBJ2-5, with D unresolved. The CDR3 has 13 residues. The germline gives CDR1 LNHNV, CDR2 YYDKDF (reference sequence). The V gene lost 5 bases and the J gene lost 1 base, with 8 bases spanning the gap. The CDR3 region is CATSHSPQETQYF. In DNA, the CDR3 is TGTGCCACCAGCCACAGTCCCCAAGAGACCCAGTACTTC.

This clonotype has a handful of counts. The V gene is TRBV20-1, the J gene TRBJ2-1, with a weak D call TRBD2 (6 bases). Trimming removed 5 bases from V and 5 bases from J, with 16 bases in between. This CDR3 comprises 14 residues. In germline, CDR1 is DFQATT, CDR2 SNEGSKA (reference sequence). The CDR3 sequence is CSARWRRGHNEQFF. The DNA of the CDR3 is TGCAGTGCTCGATGGCGGCGGGGCCACAATGAGCAGTTCTTC.